Each of the 29 T cell receptor beta chains below was sequenced from the same sample in a study of shared clonotypes between healthy human individuals. Only in-frame clones appear in the TCRdb table, and some are missing; sequencing was by immunoSEQ multiplex PCR. Of under 2,500,000 clones detected, 95% appear once; the ten largest clones hold around 0.13%. The source material was naive CD4+ T cells sorted from blood. Subset: CD45RA+ positively selected. The receptors originated from a man in his late teens or twenties in good health.

This chain joins TRBV7-2 and TRBJ2-1; no clear D gene. This CDR3 has 14 residues. The V gene's germline CDR1 is SGHTA and CDR2 FQGNSA. The ends were cut back, 1 base at V and 4 bases at J, with 8 bases in the middle. CDR3 sequence: CASSLGGQYNEQFF. The CDR3 DNA reads as TGTGCCAGCAGCTTAGGTGGGCAGTACAATGAGCAGTTCTTC.

With regard to this clone: Other DNA sequences from this sample encode an identical CDR3 as well. This chain links TRBV5-1 with TRBJ1-1, with D uncertain. CDR3 length: 13 residues. CDR1 is SGHRS, CDR2 YFSETQ, per germline. The V gene lost 4 bases and the J gene lost 1 base, with 8 bases spanning the gap. CDR3 DNA sequence: TGCGCCAGCAGCGTGGCCCCGAACACTGAAGCTTTCTTT. Protein sequence: CASSVAPNTEAFF.

In this sample, this clone turned up once. This chain connects TRBV18 to TRBJ2-7; D might be TRBD1 (5 bases). V lost 6 bases to trimming and J lost 6 bases, with 15 bases between them. This CDR3 is built from 13 residues. CDR1 and CDR2 from the germline V gene are KGHSH and LQKENI. CDR3 residues: CASSFAGQSEQYF. The CDR3 region has the DNA TGTGCCAGCTCCTTTGCAGGGCAGAGCGAGCAGTACTTC.

The chain uses TRBV2 and TRBJ2-1, with TRBD2 matching 7 bases. V trimming: 2 bases; J trimming: 2 bases; junction bases outside the gene matches: 3. The CDR3 has 15 amino acids. Germline CDR1 SNHLY, CDR2 FYNNEI. The CDR3: CASSENSGPYNEQFF. The CDR3 DNA reads as TGTGCCAGCAGTGAAAATAGCGGGCCCTACAATGAGCAGTTCTTC.

The CDR3 region is CSVVTASEAFF. The CDR3 DNA follows: TGCAGCGTAGTCACAGCGTCAGAAGCTTTCTTT. The chain couples TRBV29-1 to TRBJ1-1; D call uncertain. The CDR3 sequence is 11 residues long. CDR1 and CDR2 (germline): SQVTM, ANQGSEA. Trimming cost V 6 bases and J 8 bases, with 13 bases left between them. Variable domain in full (rest from reference TRBV29-1 and TRBJ1-1): SAVISQKPSRDICQRGTSLTIQCQVDSQVTMMFWYRQQPGQSLTLIATANQGSEATYESGFVIDKFPISRPNLTFSTLTVSNMSPEDSSIYLCSVVTASEAFFGQGTRLTVV.

The rearrangement uses TRBV29-1 and TRBJ2-1; 7 bases are shared with TRBD2. The V and J ends lost 4 bases and 4 bases, in that order; junction bases with no gene match: 7. Per germline, CDR1 SQVTM and CDR2 ANQGSEA. The CDR3 contains 14 residues. For the CDR3, the DNA is TGCAGCGTTGGGTGGACTAGGAGATACAATGAGCAGTTCTTC. Its translation is CSVGWTRRYNEQFF.

With regard to this clone: Other DNA sequences in this specimen translate into the identical CDR3. The chain joins TRBV18 to TRBJ2-1; 9 positions agree with TRBD2. J was trimmed by 6 bases and V by 0 bases; bases with no gene match: 3. CDR1 is KGHSH and CDR2 is LQKENI in the germline V gene. The CDR3 loop spans 15 amino acids. The CDR3 sequence is CASSPPAGGPNEQFF. CDR3 nucleotide sequence: TGTGCCAGCTCACCACCTGCGGGGGGGCCCAATGAGCAGTTCTTC.

The chain couples TRBV7-9 to TRBJ1-1; D ambiguous. V was trimmed by 1 base and J by 11 bases, leaving 14 bases between them. CDR1 and CDR2 (germline): SEHNR, FQNEAQ (reference sequence). The CDR3 totals 13 residues. The CDR3 loop reads CASSLGEWPGAFF. Here the CDR3 DNA reads TGTGCCAGCAGCTTAGGGGAATGGCCGGGGGCTTTCTTT. The full variable domain, with the rest looked up from reference TRBV7-9 and TRBJ1-1, is DTGVSQNPRHKITKRGQNVTFRCDPISEHNRLYWYRQTLGQGPEFLTYFQNEAQLEKSRLLSDRFSAERPKGSFSTLEIQRTEQGDSAMYLCASSLGEWPGAFFGQGTRLTVV.

The V and J genes are TRBV28 and TRBJ2-7; possible D gene TRBD2, 7 bases. V lost 7 bases and J lost 4, with 23 bases in between. Germline assignment: CDR1 MDHEN and CDR2 SYDVKM. The CDR3 length is 16 residues. CDR3: CASIPGGGRRPYEQYF. DNA for the CDR3: TGTGCCAGCATACCCGGCGGGGGCCGTAGACCTTACGAGCAGTACTTC. The full variable domain, with the rest looked up from reference TRBV28 and TRBJ2-7, is DVKVTQSSRYLVKRTGEKVFLECVQDMDHENMFWYRQDPGLGLRLIYFSYDVKMKEKGDIPEGYSVSREKKERFSLILESASTNQTSMYLCASIPGGGRRPYEQYFGPGTRLTVT.

The chain uses TRBV19 and TRBJ2-5, with D possibly being TRBD1 (5 bases). The CDR3 has 15 residues. Germline V gene lookup returns CDR1 LNHDA and CDR2 SQIVND (reference sequence). Trimming took off 5 bases at V and 5 bases at J, with 18 bases between the two ends. DNA of the CDR3: TGTGCCAGTAGTTTGACAGTGTCGCTTTGGGAGACCCAGTACTTC. This encodes CASSLTVSLWETQYF.

J is TRBJ2-2 and V is TRBV18; D uncertain. The ends were cut back, 8 bases at V and 2 bases at J, with 12 bases in the middle. Germline loops: CDR1 KGHSH, CDR2 LQKENI. The CDR3 spans 14 residues. As DNA, the CDR3 is TGTGCCAGCCCTGGCAGCCGTAACACCGGGGAGCTGTTTTTT. This sequence encodes CASPGSRNTGELFF.

V gene TRBV15 combines with J gene TRBJ1-1; tentatively, D is TRBD1 (6 bases). Germline values: CDR1 LNHNV, CDR2 YYDKDF (reference sequence). This CDR3 has 15 residues. Between the trimmed V and J ends, which lost 5 bases and 4 bases, there was a span of 17 bases. The CDR3 sequence: CATSLPRGGLTEAFF. In DNA form, the CDR3 reads TGTGCCACCAGCCTTCCGCGGGGGGGGCTCACTGAAGCTTTCTTT.

V and J are TRBV7-2 and TRBJ1-2; 7 bases map to TRBD1. V was clipped by 1 base and J by 0 bases; unmatched bases: 5. Germline assignment: CDR1 SGHTA and CDR2 FQGNSA. The CDR3 contains 16 residues. Here the CDR3 DNA reads TGTGCCAGCAGCTTAGGGGGACAGATAGCTAACTATGGCTACACCTTC. It encodes CASSLGGQIANYGYTF.

V usage is TRBV2 and J usage is TRBJ2-6; 8 positions agree with TRBD1. J gave up 2 bases and V 5 bases, and 2 bases lay outside the gene matches. The V gene's germline CDR1 is SNHLY and CDR2 FYNNEI. CDR3 length: 15 amino acids. The CDR3 spells CASSSDRAGANVLTF. The CDR3 nucleotides read TGTGCCAGCAGTTCGGACAGGGCTGGGGCCAACGTCCTGACTTTC.

The sample holds one count of this clone. J is TRBJ2-5 and V is TRBV5-4, with D perhaps given as TRBD1 or TRBD2 (5 bases each). The CDR3 is 15 amino acids. CDR1 and CDR2 from the germline V gene are SGHNT and YYREEE (reference sequence). Trimming removed 4 bases at V and 4 bases at J, with 17 bases between. This chain's CDR3 is CASSMGPTVGETQYF. The CDR3 coding sequence is TGTGCCAGCAGCATGGGACCCACCGTGGGAGAGACCCAGTACTTC.

The rearrangement links TRBV10-1 to TRBJ2-7; D gene uncertain. Trimming took off 5 bases at V and 0 bases at J, with 14 bases between the two ends. Germline CDR1 reads WNHNN; CDR2 reads SYGVQD (reference sequence). This CDR3 is built from 15 residues. CDR3 sequence reads: CASSPRPHSSYEQYF. The CDR3 nucleotides read TGCGCCAGCAGTCCACGACCACACTCCTCCTACGAGCAGTACTTC.

A word on this clone: Within the sample, other DNA sequences also encode this same CDR3. The V call is TRBV7-2, the J call TRBJ1-5, with TRBD1 matching 7 bases. The junction had 9 bases not matched to a gene; V was cut back by 9 bases and J by 4 bases. The CDR3 runs to 14 residues. Germline V gene sequence: CDR1 SGHTA, CDR2 FQGNSA. CDR3 sequence: CASAGGFRNQPQHF. In DNA, the CDR3 is TGTGCCAGTGCAGGGGGTTTTCGAAATCAGCCCCAGCATTTT.

The V and J genes are TRBV5-5 and TRBJ1-1; 7 bases fit TRBD1. The trim removed 5 bases at V and 4 bases at J, leaving 11 bases unmatched. Germline CDR1 and CDR2: SGHKS and YYEKEE (reference sequence). CDR3 length: 15 amino acids. CDR3: CASREFQGVGTEAFF. Written as DNA, the CDR3 is TGTGCCAGCAGAGAGTTCCAGGGGGTGGGCACTGAAGCTTTCTTT.

As regards this clone: The same CDR3 can be traced to other DNA sequences in this sample. This rearrangement joins TRBV18 to TRBJ2-7, with D possibly being TRBD2 (5 bases). Trimming cost V 2 bases and J 2 bases, with 10 bases left between them. Germline loops: CDR1 KGHSH, CDR2 LQKENI. The CDR3 runs 14 residues. The CDR3: CASSPGAGTYEQYF. The CDR3 bases are TGTGCCAGCTCACCAGGTGCGGGCACCTACGAGCAGTACTTC.

This clone appeared once. V gene TRBV7-9 combines with J gene TRBJ1-1, with D unclear. The germline V gene has CDR1 SEHNR and CDR2 FQNEAQ (reference sequence). The CDR3 is 14 residues long. V dropped 1 base and J dropped 4 bases, with 10 bases sitting between them. Here the CDR3 reads CASSLGSGVTEAFF. CDR3 DNA: TGTGCCAGCAGCTTAGGTTCTGGGGTCACTGAAGCTTTCTTT.

The genes are TRBV7-6 and TRBJ2-7, with D perhaps given as TRBD1 or TRBD2 (5 bases each). The CDR3 runs to 14 residues. Deletions cut 1 base from V and 3 bases from J, with 10 bases between. Germline CDR1 SGHVS, CDR2 FNYEAQ. The CDR3 DNA reads as TGTGCCAGCAGCTTAGGGGACGGTGGCTACGAGCAGTACTTC. The encoded protein is CASSLGDGGYEQYF.

This clone was counted once. Written as DNA, the CDR3 is TGTGCCAGCAGGGGACAGGGTAATGAAAAACTGTTTTTT. Translation gives CASRGQGNEKLFF. V usage is TRBV25-1 and J usage is TRBJ1-4; TRBD1 matches 9 bases. The CDR3 is made up of 13 amino acids. V gave up 6 bases and J gave up 4 bases; unmatched junction bases: 0. Germline V gives CDR1 MGHDK, CDR2 SYGVNS. Complete variable domain (other parts from reference TRBV25-1 and TRBJ1-4): EADIYQTPRYLVIGTGKKITLECSQTMGHDKMYWYQQDPGMELHLIHYSYGVNSTEKGDLSSESTVSRIRTEHFPLTLESARPSHTSQYLCASRGQGNEKLFFGSGTQLSVL.

The chain links TRBV5-6 to TRBJ2-1; D might be TRBD2 (5 bases). The V end was cut by 6 bases, the J end by 2 bases, with 15 bases between. Germline V gene data show CDR1 as SGHDT and CDR2 as YYEEEE. The CDR3 is made up of 15 amino acids. Here the CDR3 DNA reads TGTGCCAGCACCACCATGACTATAACCTACAATGAGCAGTTCTTC. It yields the protein CASTTMTITYNEQFF.

The J gene is TRBJ1-2, the V gene TRBV5-1; D may be TRBD1 (5 bases). This CDR3 comprises 13 residues. CDR1 is SGHRS, CDR2 YFSETQ, per germline. The V gene lost 4 bases and the J gene lost 4 bases, with 11 bases spanning the gap. DNA for the CDR3: TGCGCCAGCAGCCCCAGACAGCCCTATGGCTACACCTTC. Its translation is CASSPRQPYGYTF.

This rearrangement joins TRBV5-1 to TRBJ1-6, with D possibly TRBD1 on 5 matching bases. CDR1 and CDR2 from the germline V gene are SGHRS and YFSETQ. This CDR3 contains 16 residues. Trimming cost V 0 bases and J 7 bases, with 14 bases left between them. This CDR3 reads CASSLGGQDINSPLHF. The DNA for the CDR3 is TGCGCCAGCAGCTTGGGGGGCCAAGACATCAATTCACCCCTCCACTTT.

The V gene is TRBV10-3, the J gene TRBJ1-1; D possibly corresponds to TRBD1 (6 bases). This CDR3 contains 15 residues. Per the germline V gene, CDR1 is ENHRY and CDR2 is SYGVKD. V gave up 7 bases and J gave up 0 bases, with 15 bases separating them. This CDR3 reads CAIMAGAPMNTEAFF. CDR3 bases: TGTGCCATCATGGCGGGGGCACCCATGAACACTGAAGCTTTCTTT.

This clone appeared once. The genes are TRBV2 and TRBJ1-4; TRBD1 aligns across 7 bases. The germline gives CDR1 SNHLY, CDR2 FYNNEI. CDR3 length equals 16 residues. After removal of 4 bases from V and 0 bases from J, the junction contained 5 bases not matched to a gene. The chain's CDR3 is CASSAQGISTNEKLFF. Written as DNA, the CDR3 is TGTGCCAGCAGTGCACAGGGGATATCAACTAATGAAAAACTGTTTTTT.

The chain links TRBV30 to TRBJ1-3, with TRBD1 as a possible D gene (6 bases). V lost 7 bases and J lost 0, with 13 bases in between. The CDR3 is 14 residues long. Germline assignment: CDR1 GTSNPN and CDR2 SVGIG (reference sequence). DNA for the CDR3: TGTGCCTCGGACAGTCCAAACTCTGGAAACACCATATATTTT. Translated, it gives CASDSPNSGNTIYF.

This sequence joins TRBV6-5 and TRBJ2-2; D gene unclear. V shed 4 bases and J shed 4 bases, with 10 bases lying between them. Germline CDR1 is MNHEY and CDR2 is SVGAGI. The CDR3 extends over 14 amino acids. CDR3 loop: CASSSPGRTGELFF. In nucleotides, the CDR3 is TGTGCCAGCAGTTCCCCGGGCCGCACCGGGGAGCTGTTTTTT.